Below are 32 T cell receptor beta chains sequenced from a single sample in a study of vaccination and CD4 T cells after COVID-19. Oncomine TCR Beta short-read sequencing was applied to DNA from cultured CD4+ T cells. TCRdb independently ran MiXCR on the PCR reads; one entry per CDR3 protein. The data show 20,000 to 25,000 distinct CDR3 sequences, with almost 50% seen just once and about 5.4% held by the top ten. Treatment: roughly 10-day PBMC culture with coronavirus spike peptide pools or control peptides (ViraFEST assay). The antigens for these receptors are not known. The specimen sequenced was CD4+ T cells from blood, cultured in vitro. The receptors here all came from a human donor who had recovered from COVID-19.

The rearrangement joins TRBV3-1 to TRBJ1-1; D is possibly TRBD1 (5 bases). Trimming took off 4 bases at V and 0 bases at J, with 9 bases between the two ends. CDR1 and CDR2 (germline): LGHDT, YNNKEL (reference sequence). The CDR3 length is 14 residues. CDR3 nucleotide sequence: TGTGCCAGCAGCCGCGGAGGGGTGAACACTGAAGCTTTCTTT. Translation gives CASSRGGVNTEAFF.

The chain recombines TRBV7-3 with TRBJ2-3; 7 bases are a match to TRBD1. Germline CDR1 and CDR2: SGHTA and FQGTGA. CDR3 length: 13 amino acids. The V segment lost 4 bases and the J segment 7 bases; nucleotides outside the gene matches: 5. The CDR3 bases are TGTGCCAGCAGCTCCCAACAGGGGAATACGCAGTATTTT. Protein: CASSSQQGNTQYF. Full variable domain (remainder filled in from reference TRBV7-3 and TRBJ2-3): GAGVSQTPSNKVTEKGKYVELRCDPISGHTALYWYRQSLGQGPEFLIYFQGTGAADDSGLPNDRFFAVRPEGSVSTLKIQRTERGDSAVYLCASSSQQGNTQYFGPGTRLTVL.

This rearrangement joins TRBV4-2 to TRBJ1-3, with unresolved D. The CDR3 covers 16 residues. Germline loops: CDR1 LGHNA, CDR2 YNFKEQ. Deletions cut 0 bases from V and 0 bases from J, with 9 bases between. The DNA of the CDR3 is TGTGCCAGCAGCCAAGATAAACGAGGCTCTGGAAACACCATATATTTT. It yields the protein CASSQDKRGSGNTIYF.

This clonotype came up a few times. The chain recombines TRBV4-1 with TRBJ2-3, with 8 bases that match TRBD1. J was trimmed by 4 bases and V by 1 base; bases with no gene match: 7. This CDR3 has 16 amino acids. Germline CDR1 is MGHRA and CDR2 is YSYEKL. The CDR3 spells CASSQGGTGISDTQYF. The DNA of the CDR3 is TGCGCCAGCAGCCAAGGGGGGACAGGAATCTCAGATACGCAGTATTTT.

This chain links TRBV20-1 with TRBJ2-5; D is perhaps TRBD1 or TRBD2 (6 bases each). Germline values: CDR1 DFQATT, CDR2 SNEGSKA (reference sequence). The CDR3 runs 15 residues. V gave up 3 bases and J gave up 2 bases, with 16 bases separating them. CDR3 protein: CSASPHGGRQETQYF. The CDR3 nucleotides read TGCAGTGCTAGTCCCCATGGGGGGCGACAAGAGACCCAGTACTTC.

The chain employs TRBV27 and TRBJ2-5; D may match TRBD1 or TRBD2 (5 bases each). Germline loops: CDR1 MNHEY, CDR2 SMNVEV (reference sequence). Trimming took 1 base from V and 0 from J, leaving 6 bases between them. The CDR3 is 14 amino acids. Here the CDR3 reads CASSLWGYQETQYF. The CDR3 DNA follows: TGTGCCAGCAGTTTATGGGGGTACCAAGAGACCCAGTACTTC.

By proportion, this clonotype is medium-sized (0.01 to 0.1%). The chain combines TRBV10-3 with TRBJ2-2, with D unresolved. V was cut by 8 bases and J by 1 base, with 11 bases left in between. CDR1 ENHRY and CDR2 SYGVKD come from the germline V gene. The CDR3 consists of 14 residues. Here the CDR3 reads CAIRPALNTGELFF. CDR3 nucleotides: TGTGCCATCCGACCGGCCCTGAACACCGGGGAGCTGTTTTTT.

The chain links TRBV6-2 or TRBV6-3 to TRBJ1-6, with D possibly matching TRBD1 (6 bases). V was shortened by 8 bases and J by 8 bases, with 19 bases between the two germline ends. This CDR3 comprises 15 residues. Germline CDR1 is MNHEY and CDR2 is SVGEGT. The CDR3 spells CASPRRGQHYSPLHF. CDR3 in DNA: TGTGCCAGCCCTAGGAGAGGACAGCACTATTCACCCCTCCACTTT.

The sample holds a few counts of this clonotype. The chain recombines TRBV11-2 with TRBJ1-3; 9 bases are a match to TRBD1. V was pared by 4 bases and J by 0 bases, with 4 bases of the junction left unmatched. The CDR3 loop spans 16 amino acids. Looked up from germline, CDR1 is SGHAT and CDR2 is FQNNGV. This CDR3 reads CASSSWTGASGNTIYF. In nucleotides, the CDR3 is TGTGCCAGCAGCTCGTGGACAGGGGCCTCTGGAAACACCATATATTTT.

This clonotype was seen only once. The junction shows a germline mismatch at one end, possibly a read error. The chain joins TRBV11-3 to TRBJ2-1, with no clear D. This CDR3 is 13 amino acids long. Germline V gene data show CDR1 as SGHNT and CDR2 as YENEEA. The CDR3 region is CASSLSSNNEQFF. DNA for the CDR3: TGTGCCAGCAGCTTGAGCTCCAACAATGAGCAGTTCTTC.

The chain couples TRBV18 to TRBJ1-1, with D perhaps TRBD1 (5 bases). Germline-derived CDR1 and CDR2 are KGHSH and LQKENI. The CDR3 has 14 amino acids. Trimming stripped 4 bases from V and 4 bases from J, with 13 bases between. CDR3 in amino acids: CASSLGEIGTEAFF. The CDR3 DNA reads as TGTGCCAGCTCACTGGGGGAGATCGGCACTGAAGCTTTCTTT. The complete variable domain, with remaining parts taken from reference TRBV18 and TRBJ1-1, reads NAGVMQNPRHLVRRRGQEARLRCSPMKGHSHVYWYRQLPEEGLKFMVYLQKENIIDESGMPKERFSAEFPKEGPSILRIQQVVRGDSAAYFCASSLGEIGTEAFFGQGTRLTVV.

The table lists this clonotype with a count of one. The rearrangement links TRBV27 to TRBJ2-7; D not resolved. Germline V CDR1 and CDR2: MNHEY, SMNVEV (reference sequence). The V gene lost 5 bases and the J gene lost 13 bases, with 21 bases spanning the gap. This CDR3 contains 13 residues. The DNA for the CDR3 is TGTGCCAGCAGTATCCGAACGCCGCCCGGAGAATACTTC. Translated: CASSIRTPPGEYF.

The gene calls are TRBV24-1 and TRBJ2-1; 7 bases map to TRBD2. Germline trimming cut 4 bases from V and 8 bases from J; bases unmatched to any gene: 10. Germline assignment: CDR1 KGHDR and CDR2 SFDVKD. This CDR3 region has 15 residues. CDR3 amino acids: CATSDPTSPAYEQFF. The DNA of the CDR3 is TGTGCCACCAGTGACCCGACTAGCCCTGCGTATGAGCAGTTCTTC.

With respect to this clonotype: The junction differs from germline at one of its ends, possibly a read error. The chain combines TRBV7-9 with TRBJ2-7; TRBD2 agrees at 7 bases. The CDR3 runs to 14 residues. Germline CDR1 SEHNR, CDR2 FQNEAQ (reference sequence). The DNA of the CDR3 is TGTGCCAGCAGCTTAGGCGGGAGCTCCTACGAGCAGTGCTTC. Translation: CASSLGGSSYEQCF.

The CDR3 DNA follows: TGCAGTGCTAGAGATTCGGGGAATTCCTACAATGAGCAGTTCTTC. Protein sequence: CSARDSGNSYNEQFF. The rearrangement uses TRBV20-1 and TRBJ2-1; D may be TRBD2 (5 bases). Germline CDR1 DFQATT, CDR2 SNEGSKA (reference sequence). The CDR3 runs to 15 residues. Trimming shortened V by 0 bases and J by 1 base, and 10 bases separated the two germline ends.

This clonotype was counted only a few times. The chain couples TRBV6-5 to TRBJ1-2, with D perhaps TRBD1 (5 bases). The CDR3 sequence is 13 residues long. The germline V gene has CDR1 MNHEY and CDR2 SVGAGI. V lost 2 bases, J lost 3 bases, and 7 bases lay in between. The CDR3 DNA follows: TGTGCCAGCAGTTACGGGGCCTACTATGGCTACACCTTC. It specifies CASSYGAYYGYTF.

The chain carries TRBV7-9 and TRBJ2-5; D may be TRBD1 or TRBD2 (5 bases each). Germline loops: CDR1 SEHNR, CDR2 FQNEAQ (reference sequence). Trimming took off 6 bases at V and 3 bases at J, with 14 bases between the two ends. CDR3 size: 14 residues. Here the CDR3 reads CASSPRGTEETQYF. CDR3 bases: TGTGCCAGCAGTCCCCGGGGCACAGAAGAGACCCAGTACTTC.

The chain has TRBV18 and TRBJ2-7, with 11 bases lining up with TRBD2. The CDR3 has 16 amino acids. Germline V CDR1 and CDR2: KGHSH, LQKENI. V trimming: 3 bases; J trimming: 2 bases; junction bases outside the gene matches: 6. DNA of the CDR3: TGTGCCAGCTCACCTATTGGGACTAGCGGTACCTACGAGCAGTACTTC. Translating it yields CASSPIGTSGTYEQYF. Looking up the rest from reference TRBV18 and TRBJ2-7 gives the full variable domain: NAGVMQNPRHLVRRRGQEARLRCSPMKGHSHVYWYRQLPEEGLKFMVYLQKENIIDESGMPKERFSAEFPKEGPSILRIQQVVRGDSAAYFCASSPIGTSGTYEQYFGPGTRLTVT.

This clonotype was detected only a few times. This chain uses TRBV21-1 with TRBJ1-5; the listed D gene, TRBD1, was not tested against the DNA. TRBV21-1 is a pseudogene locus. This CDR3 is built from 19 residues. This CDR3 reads CASSKGDRGARDSNQPQHF. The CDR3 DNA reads TGTGCCAGCAGCAAAGGGGACAGGGGCGCAAGGGATAGCAATCAGCCCCAGCATTTT.

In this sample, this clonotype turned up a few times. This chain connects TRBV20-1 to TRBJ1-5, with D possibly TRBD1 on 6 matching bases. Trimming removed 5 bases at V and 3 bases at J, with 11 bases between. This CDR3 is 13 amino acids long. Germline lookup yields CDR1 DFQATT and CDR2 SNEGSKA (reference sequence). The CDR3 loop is CSARGHINQPQHF. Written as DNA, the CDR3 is TGCAGTGCTCGGGGACATATCAATCAGCCCCAGCATTTT.

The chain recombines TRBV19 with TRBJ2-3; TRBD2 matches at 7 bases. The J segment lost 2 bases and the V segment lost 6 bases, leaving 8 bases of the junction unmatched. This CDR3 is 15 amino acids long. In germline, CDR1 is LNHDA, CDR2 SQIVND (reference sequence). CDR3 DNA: TGTGCCAGTAGGGCTAGCGGCATCAACACAGATACGCAGTATTTT. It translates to CASRASGINTDTQYF.

The DNA for the CDR3 is TGTGCCAACCGGGACTGGGACGGCGGGGAGCTGTTTTTT. Translation: CANRDWDGGELFF. This chain links TRBV10-3 with TRBJ2-2; the D gene is possibly TRBD2 (6 bases). CDR1 and CDR2 from the germline V gene are ENHRY and SYGVKD. Trimming took 10 bases from V and 7 from J, leaving 16 bases between them. This CDR3 has 13 residues.

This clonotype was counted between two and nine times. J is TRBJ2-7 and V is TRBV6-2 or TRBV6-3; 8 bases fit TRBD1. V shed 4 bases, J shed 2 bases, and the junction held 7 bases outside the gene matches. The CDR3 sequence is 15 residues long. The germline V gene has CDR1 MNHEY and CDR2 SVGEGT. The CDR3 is CASSSGQGLAYEQYF. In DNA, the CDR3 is TGTGCCAGCAGTTCCGGACAGGGTTTAGCCTACGAGCAGTACTTC.

CDR3 sequence: CASSLDLRGAFF. For the CDR3, the DNA is TGTGCCAGCAGCTTAGATTTAAGAGGAGCTTTCTTT. The chain has TRBV11-2 and TRBJ1-1; D not certain. The V and J ends lost 0 bases and 10 bases respectively, with 9 bases between them. The CDR3 contains 12 residues. Germline values: CDR1 SGHAT, CDR2 FQNNGV.

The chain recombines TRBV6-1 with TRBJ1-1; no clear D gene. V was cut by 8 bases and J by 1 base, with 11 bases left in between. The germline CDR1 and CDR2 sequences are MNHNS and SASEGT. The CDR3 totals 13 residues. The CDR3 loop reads CASVGRSNTEAFF. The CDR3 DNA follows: TGTGCCAGCGTGGGCAGGTCGAACACTGAAGCTTTCTTT.

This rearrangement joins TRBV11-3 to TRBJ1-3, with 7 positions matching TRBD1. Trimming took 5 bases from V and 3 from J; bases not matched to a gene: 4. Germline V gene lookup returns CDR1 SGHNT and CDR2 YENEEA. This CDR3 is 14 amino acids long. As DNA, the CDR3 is TGTGCCAGCAGCATCAGGGGGTTTGGAAACACCATATATTTT. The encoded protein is CASSIRGFGNTIYF.

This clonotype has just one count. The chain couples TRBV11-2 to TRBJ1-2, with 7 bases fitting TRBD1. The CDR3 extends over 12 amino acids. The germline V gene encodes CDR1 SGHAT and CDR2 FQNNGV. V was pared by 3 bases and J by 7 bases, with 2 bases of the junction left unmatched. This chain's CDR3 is CASSFDRVGYTF. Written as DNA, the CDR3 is TGTGCCAGCAGCTTTGACAGGGTTGGCTACACCTTC.

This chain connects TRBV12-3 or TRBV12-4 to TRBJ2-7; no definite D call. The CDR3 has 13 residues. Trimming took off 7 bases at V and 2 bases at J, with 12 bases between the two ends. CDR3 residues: CASNGGFTYEQYF. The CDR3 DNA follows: TGTGCCAGCAATGGTGGGTTTACCTACGAGCAGTACTTC.

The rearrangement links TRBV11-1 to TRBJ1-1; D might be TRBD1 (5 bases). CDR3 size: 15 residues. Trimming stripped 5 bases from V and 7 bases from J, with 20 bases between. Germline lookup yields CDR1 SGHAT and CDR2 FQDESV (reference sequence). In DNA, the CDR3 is TGTGCCAGCAGCCCTAGGTCCAGGGATCGGGGTGAAGCTTTCTTT. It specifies CASSPRSRDRGEAFF.

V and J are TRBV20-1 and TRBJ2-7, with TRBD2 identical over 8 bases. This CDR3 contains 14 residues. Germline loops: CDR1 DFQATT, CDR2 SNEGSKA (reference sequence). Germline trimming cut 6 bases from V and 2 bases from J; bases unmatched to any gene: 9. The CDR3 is CSAEGIAGTYEQYF. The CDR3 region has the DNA TGCAGTGCCGAGGGGATAGCGGGAACCTACGAGCAGTACTTC.

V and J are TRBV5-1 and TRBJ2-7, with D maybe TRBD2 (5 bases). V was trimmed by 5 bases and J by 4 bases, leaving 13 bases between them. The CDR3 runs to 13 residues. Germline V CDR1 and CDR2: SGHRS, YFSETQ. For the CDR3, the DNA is TGCGCCAGCAGTTACCTATCGGGATACGAGCAGTACTTC. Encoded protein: CASSYLSGYEQYF.

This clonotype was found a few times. CDR3 residues: CASRDTLSGNTIYF. The DNA of the CDR3 is TGTGCCAGCAGGGACACTCTCTCTGGAAACACCATATATTTT. The chain recombines TRBV27 with TRBJ1-3, with D tentatively TRBD1 (5 bases). Germline V gene lookup returns CDR1 MNHEY and CDR2 SMNVEV (reference sequence). This CDR3 contains 14 residues. V dropped 6 bases and J dropped 0 bases, with 9 bases sitting between them.